These 32 T cell receptor beta chains came from one sample sequenced in a study of blood T cell repertoires in COVID-19. The protocol was immunoSEQ multiplex PCR, while the TCRdb copy is restricted to in-frame clones and leaves out a portion. Of fewer than 200,000 clones listed, around four fifths are singletons. Source material: peripheral blood. These receptors were obtained from an older woman with COVID-19, enrolled during active disease.

The table lists this clone with a few counts. V gene TRBV5-1 combines with J gene TRBJ2-2; TRBD2 matches 8 bases. Germline V lookup: CDR1 SGHRS, CDR2 YFSETQ. The trim removed 3 bases at V and 2 bases at J, leaving 6 bases unmatched. There are 16 residues in the CDR3. CDR3 nucleotide sequence: TGCGCCAGCAGCTCCGGGACTAGACCAAACACCGGGGAGCTGTTTTTT. Protein sequence: CASSSGTRPNTGELFF.

This chain connects TRBV14 to TRBJ2-1; a possible D gene is TRBD1 (5 bases). In germline, CDR1 is SGHDN, CDR2 FVKESK. The CDR3 is 13 residues long. Trimming stripped 5 bases from V and 3 bases from J, with 8 bases between. The CDR3 is CASSLQVYNEQFF. DNA for the CDR3: TGTGCCAGCAGCTTACAGGTCTACAATGAGCAGTTCTTC.

The CDR3 DNA reads as TGTGCCAGCGCTTTACTAGCGGGAGCTCTCTACAATGAGCAGTTCTTC. Its protein is CASALLAGALYNEQFF. The chain joins TRBV2 to TRBJ2-1; the match to TRBD2 covers 11 bases. There are 16 residues in the CDR3. In germline, CDR1 is SNHLY, CDR2 FYNNEI. Trimming removed 8 bases from V and 3 bases from J; junction bases left unmatched: 9.

This clone was seen a few times. The chain joins TRBV24-1 to TRBJ2-1, with 10 bases lining up with TRBD2. This CDR3 spans 18 amino acids. Looked up from germline, CDR1 is KGHDR and CDR2 is SFDVKD. Trimming cost V 4 bases and J 7 bases; bases outside gene matches: 15. The CDR3 here is CATSDYPSGGGEVNEQFF. CDR3 sequence (DNA): TGTGCCACCAGTGACTATCCTAGCGGGGGAGGTGAAGTAAATGAGCAGTTCTTC.

The chain is built from TRBV7-3 and TRBJ2-5; 8 bases line up with TRBD2. From germline, CDR1 is SGHTA and CDR2 FQGTGA. The CDR3 consists of 15 residues. J lost 1 base, V lost 5 bases, and 6 bases had no gene match. The DNA for the CDR3 is TGTGCCAGCAGCGCAACCGGACTAGCCCAAGAGACCCAGTACTTC. Residues: CASSATGLAQETQYF.

This clone was found once. This rearrangement joins TRBV10-2 to TRBJ2-5; 12 bases line up with TRBD2. V trimming: 5 bases; J trimming: 2 bases; junction bases outside the gene matches: 3. The germline V gene encodes CDR1 WSHSY and CDR2 SAAADI. This CDR3 contains 15 residues. CDR3 nucleotide sequence: TGCGCCAGCAGTCGACTAGCGGGAGTGCAAGAGACCCAGTACTTC. It codes for CASSRLAGVQETQYF.

The chain links TRBV5-1 to TRBJ2-1; TRBD1 matches at 7 bases. Germline V gene lookup returns CDR1 SGHRS and CDR2 YFSETQ. The CDR3 length is 16 residues. The ends lost 1 base at V and 0 bases at J; junction bases unmatched: 4. CDR3 sequence reads: CASSLRQGGSYNEQFF. CDR3 in DNA: TGCGCCAGCAGCTTGAGACAGGGTGGCTCCTACAATGAGCAGTTCTTC.

The chain is built from TRBV30 and TRBJ2-7; no firm D call. This CDR3 contains 14 residues. V lost 3 bases and J lost 3, with 15 bases in between. In germline, CDR1 is GTSNPN, CDR2 SVGIG (reference sequence). Here the CDR3 reads CAWRVASPHYEQYF. CDR3 DNA: TGTGCCTGGAGGGTTGCGAGCCCCCACTACGAGCAGTACTTC.

Only a few counts were recorded for this clone. This chain joins TRBV4-3 and TRBJ2-1; TRBD1 agrees at 9 bases. With V trimmed by 4 bases and J by 8 bases, 3 bases remained unmatched. The CDR3 runs 13 residues. CDR1 is LGHNA and CDR2 is YSLEER in the germline V gene. CDR3 region: CASSRRQGDEQFF. The CDR3 DNA sequence: TGCGCCAGCAGCCGTCGACAGGGGGATGAGCAGTTCTTC.

V usage is TRBV29-1 and J usage is TRBJ2-1; 9 positions agree with TRBD2. The CDR3 spans 18 residues. With V trimmed by 7 bases and J by 0 bases, 16 bases remained unmatched. CDR1 and CDR2 from the germline V gene are SQVTM and ANQGSEA. In nucleotides, the CDR3 is TGCAGCGGGTCTGGAGAAATAGCGGGAGTAGGCTCCTACAATGAGCAGTTCTTC. Amino acids: CSGSGEIAGVGSYNEQFF.

Only a few counts were recorded for this clone. The CDR3 spells CASSLSLANYGYTF. The CDR3 region has the DNA TGTGCCAGCAGCTTGAGTTTAGCTAACTATGGCTACACCTTC. The gene calls are TRBV5-4 and TRBJ1-2; D uncertain. V lost 1 base and J 0 bases, leaving 7 bases between the germline ends. Germline V gene sequence: CDR1 SGHNT, CDR2 YYREEE (reference sequence). CDR3 length equals 14 residues.

V and J are TRBV3-1 (or the pseudogene TRBV3-2) and TRBJ2-1, with a tentative D call TRBD2 (5 bases). The germline gives CDR1 LGHDT, CDR2 YNNKEL (reference sequence). The V gene lost 4 bases and the J gene lost 4 bases, with 11 bases spanning the gap. This CDR3 is built from 14 residues. CDR3 loop: CASSLRGSYNEQFF. Written as DNA, the CDR3 is TGTGCCAGCAGCCTTAGAGGGTCGTACAATGAGCAGTTCTTC.

The V call is TRBV24-1, the J call TRBJ1-5; tentative D call: TRBD1 (5 bases). CDR1 is KGHDR, CDR2 SFDVKD, per germline. CDR3 size: 15 residues. Trimming removed 7 bases at V and 5 bases at J, with 17 bases between. The CDR3 bases are TGTGCCACCAGCAACCGGGCCCCGGGGGATCAGCCCCAGCATTTT. This codes for CATSNRAPGDQPQHF.

This chain links TRBV19 with TRBJ2-3; 8 bases agree with TRBD2. Germline V CDR1 and CDR2: LNHDA, SQIVND (reference sequence). V lost 7 bases to trimming and J lost 4 bases; unmatched junction nucleotides: 13. The CDR3 is 16 amino acids. Here the CDR3 reads CASNHPREGQADTQYF. In DNA, the CDR3 is TGTGCCAGTAACCATCCCCGGGAGGGCCAGGCAGATACGCAGTATTTT.

This chain connects TRBV14 to TRBJ2-7, with D possibly being TRBD1 (6 bases). Germline V gives CDR1 SGHDN, CDR2 FVKESK. The CDR3 loop spans 16 amino acids. V was trimmed by 4 bases and J by 7 bases, leaving 23 bases between them. DNA for the CDR3: TGTGCCAGCAGCCGGAATACAGGGACCCCCTCCCAGGAGCAGTACTTC. It specifies CASSRNTGTPSQEQYF.

The chain joins TRBV7-8 to TRBJ1-5, with D perhaps matching TRBD1 (5 bases). CDR1 is SGHVS, CDR2 FQNEAQ, per germline. The CDR3 has 16 amino acids. V shed 2 bases and J shed 4 bases, with 15 bases lying between them. The CDR3 DNA sequence: TGTGCCAGCAGCTTATTCGACAGCACCACTAATCAGCCCCAGCATTTT. This gives the protein CASSLFDSTTNQPQHF.

V gene TRBV5-1 combines with J gene TRBJ1-1; possibly TRBD1 for D (5 bases). The CDR3 is 15 amino acids. CDR1 and CDR2 from the germline V gene are SGHRS and YFSETQ. Trimming cost V 2 bases and J 4 bases, with 15 bases left between them. The CDR3: CASSFLTTDGTEAFF. The CDR3 nucleotides read TGCGCCAGCAGCTTCCTTACGACAGATGGCACTGAAGCTTTCTTT.

The chain carries TRBV6-2 or TRBV6-3 and TRBJ1-3; D is possibly TRBD1 (6 bases). The V gene lost 0 bases and the J gene lost 0 bases, with 9 bases spanning the gap. Germline loops: CDR1 MNHEY, CDR2 SVGEGT. CDR3 length: 16 residues. The CDR3 DNA sequence: TGTGCCAGCAGTTACTCGGGGGCCCGCTCTGGAAACACCATATATTTT. Translation gives CASSYSGARSGNTIYF.

The rearrangement links TRBV7-3 to TRBJ2-3; 7 bases fit TRBD2. V lost 3 bases to trimming and J lost 4 bases; unmatched junction nucleotides: 4. The CDR3 sequence is 14 residues long. Germline V gives CDR1 SGHTA, CDR2 FQGTGA. In nucleotides, the CDR3 is TGTGCCAGCAGCTTGAGCGGGACCCCAGATACGCAGTATTTT. Protein: CASSLSGTPDTQYF.

The gene calls are TRBV6-6 and TRBJ2-1, with TRBD2 as a possible D gene (5 bases). Germline-derived CDR1 and CDR2 are MNHNY and SVGAGI (reference sequence). The CDR3 runs to 13 residues. V lost 2 bases to trimming and J lost 9 bases, with 11 bases between them. As DNA, the CDR3 is TGTGCCAGCAGTTACAGTTTGAGGGCTGAGCAGTTCTTC. Its translation is CASSYSLRAEQFF.

The CDR3 nucleotides read TGTGCCAGCAGCTTGCTAGGAGATAATTCACCCCTCCACTTT. Protein product: CASSLLGDNSPLHF. V usage is TRBV7-2 and J usage is TRBJ1-6, with D uncertain. V dropped 3 bases and J dropped 5 bases, with 8 bases sitting between them. The CDR3 consists of 14 residues. Per germline, CDR1 SGHTA and CDR2 FQGNSA.

The V gene is TRBV6-6, the J gene TRBJ1-2; 8 nucleotides agree with TRBD1. The CDR3 loop spans 13 amino acids. V shed 5 bases, J shed 3 bases, and the junction held 2 bases outside the gene matches. Germline V lookup: CDR1 MNHNY, CDR2 SVGAGI (reference sequence). DNA of the CDR3: TGTGCCAGCAGTATACAGGGGGACTATGGCTACACCTTC. Its translation: CASSIQGDYGYTF.

This clone was recorded only once. The chain recombines TRBV6-2 or TRBV6-3 with TRBJ1-5; the D gene is possibly TRBD1 (5 bases). CDR1 is MNHEY, CDR2 SVGEGT, per germline. Trimming removed 0 bases at V and 5 bases at J, with 11 bases between. This CDR3 is 15 amino acids long. The CDR3 reads CASSYSGGLDQPQHF. The CDR3 coding sequence is TGTGCCAGCAGTTACTCTGGGGGACTCGATCAGCCCCAGCATTTT.

The rearrangement uses TRBV30 and TRBJ2-1, with TRBD2 matching over 8 bases. The CDR3 is 14 amino acids. CDR1 GTSNPN and CDR2 SVGIG come from the germline V gene (reference sequence). The V and J ends lost 2 bases and 7 bases, in that order; junction bases with no gene match: 7. The CDR3, as DNA: TGTGCCTGGAGTACTGGGACTAGTATGAATGAGCAGTTCTTC. It translates to CAWSTGTSMNEQFF.

The CDR3 DNA sequence: TGTGCCAGCAGCTTGCGTAGCGGGAGTTTGGCAGATACGCAGTATTTT. Protein product: CASSLRSGSLADTQYF. J is TRBJ2-3 and V is TRBV11-3, with 9 nucleotides matching TRBD2. Germline V gene sequence: CDR1 SGHNT, CDR2 YENEEA. V lost 3 bases to trimming and J lost 4 bases; unmatched junction nucleotides: 8. The CDR3 has 16 residues.

This chain connects TRBV27 to TRBJ2-1; 11 bases agree with TRBD2. Germline CDR1 is MNHEY and CDR2 is SMNVEV (reference sequence). V was clipped by 4 bases and J by 6 bases; unmatched bases: 8. The CDR3 is made up of 16 amino acids. The DNA of the CDR3 is TGTGCCAGCAGTTCGTCACTAGCGGGAGTTAGCAATGAGCAGTTCTTC. This encodes CASSSSLAGVSNEQFF.

V gene TRBV19 combines with J gene TRBJ2-7, with a weak D call TRBD2 (5 bases). The CDR3 covers 15 residues. Trimming stripped 6 bases from V and 2 bases from J, with 17 bases between. Germline assignment: CDR1 LNHDA and CDR2 SQIVND (reference sequence). This chain's CDR3 is CASRSRDSAAYEQYF. CDR3 sequence (DNA): TGTGCCAGTAGATCCCGGGATAGCGCCGCCTACGAGCAGTACTTC.

The V and J genes are TRBV9 and TRBJ2-5; D is perhaps TRBD2 (6 bases). The CDR3 totals 15 residues. The germline V gene encodes CDR1 SGDLS and CDR2 YYNGEE. Trimming removed 0 bases at V and 5 bases at J, with 14 bases between. The CDR3 loop reads CASSVVGEAGETQYF. CDR3 coding DNA: TGTGCCAGCAGCGTAGTGGGGGAGGCGGGGGAGACCCAGTACTTC.

This clone was seen only a few times. The CDR3 DNA reads as TGCGCCAGCAGCTTAAGGACAGGGGATAATTCACCCCTCCACTTT. It yields the protein CASSLRTGDNSPLHF. The V and J genes are TRBV5-1 and TRBJ1-6; 9 bases match TRBD1. Trimming at V came to 2 bases and at J to 5 bases, leaving 2 bases not matched to a gene. CDR1 is SGHRS, CDR2 YFSETQ, per germline. The CDR3 is 15 residues long.

This clone appeared a single time. The chain joins TRBV14 to TRBJ1-3; 12 nucleotides line up with TRBD1. Trimming at V came to 4 bases and at J to 4 bases, leaving 2 bases not matched to a gene. The CDR3 is 15 amino acids. Germline V CDR1 and CDR2: SGHDN, FVKESK. The CDR3 here is CASSPGQGAGNTIYF. CDR3 DNA: TGTGCCAGCAGCCCGGGACAGGGGGCAGGAAACACCATATATTTT.

The gene calls are TRBV9 and TRBJ2-7; tentatively, D is TRBD1 (5 bases). CDR1 is SGDLS and CDR2 is YYNGEE in the germline V gene. Trimming removed 1 base from V and 3 bases from J, with 14 bases in between. The length of the CDR3 is 15 residues. The CDR3 loop is CASSVSTALSYEQYF. Here the CDR3 DNA reads TGTGCCAGCAGCGTATCGACAGCCCTCAGCTACGAGCAGTACTTC.

The V call is TRBV3-1 (or the pseudogene TRBV3-2), the J call TRBJ2-5, with 8 bases aligning to TRBD2. Germline V gene lookup returns CDR1 LGHDT and CDR2 YNNKEL (reference sequence). V dropped 8 bases and J dropped 4; count of bases not matched to a gene: 12. The CDR3 spans 15 residues. The DNA for the CDR3 is TGTGCCAGCGCCCCGGGACTAGTGAGGTCAGAGACCCAGTACTTC. It encodes CASAPGLVRSETQYF.